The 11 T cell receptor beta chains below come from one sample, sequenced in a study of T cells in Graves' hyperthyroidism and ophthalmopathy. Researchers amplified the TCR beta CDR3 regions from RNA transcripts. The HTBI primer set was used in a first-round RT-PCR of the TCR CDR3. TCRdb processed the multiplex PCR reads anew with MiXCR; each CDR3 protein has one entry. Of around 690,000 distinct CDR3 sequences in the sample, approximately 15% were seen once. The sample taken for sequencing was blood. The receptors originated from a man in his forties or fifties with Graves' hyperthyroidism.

The CDR3 region has the DNA TGTGCCAGCAGCTTAGAGGGGTCCGCCCAGACCTCCTACAATGAGCAGTTCTTC. It translates to CASSLEGSAQTSYNEQFF. The chain joins TRBV7-6 to TRBJ2-1, with D possibly TRBD1 on 5 matching bases. The CDR3 consists of 18 residues. The germline V gene has CDR1 SGHVS and CDR2 FNYEAQ. The V gene lost 1 base and the J gene lost 0 bases, with 16 bases spanning the gap.

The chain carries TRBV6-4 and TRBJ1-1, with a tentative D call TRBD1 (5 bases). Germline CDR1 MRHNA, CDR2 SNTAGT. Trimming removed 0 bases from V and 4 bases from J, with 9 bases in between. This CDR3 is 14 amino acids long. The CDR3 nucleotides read TGTGCCAGCAGTGACTCCGGGGGTTCCACTGAAGCTTTCTTT. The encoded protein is CASSDSGGSTEAFF.

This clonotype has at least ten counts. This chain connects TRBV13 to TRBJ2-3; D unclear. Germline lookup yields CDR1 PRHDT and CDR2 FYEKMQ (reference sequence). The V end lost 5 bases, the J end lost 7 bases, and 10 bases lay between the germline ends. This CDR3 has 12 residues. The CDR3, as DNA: TGTGCCAGCAGCCCCTCAGGAAATACGCAGTATTTT. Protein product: CASSPSGNTQYF.

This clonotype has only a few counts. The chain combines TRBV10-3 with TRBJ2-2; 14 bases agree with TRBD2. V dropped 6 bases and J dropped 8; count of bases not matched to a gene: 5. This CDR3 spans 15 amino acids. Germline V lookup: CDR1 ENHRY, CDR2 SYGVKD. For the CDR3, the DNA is TGTGCCATCAGCACGGGACTAGCGGGAGTTGGGGAGCTGTTTTTT. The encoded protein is CAISTGLAGVGELFF.

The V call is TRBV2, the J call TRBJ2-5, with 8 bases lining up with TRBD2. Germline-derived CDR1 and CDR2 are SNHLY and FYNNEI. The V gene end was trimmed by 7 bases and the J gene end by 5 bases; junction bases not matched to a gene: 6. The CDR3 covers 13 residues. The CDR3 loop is CASKGSGSETQYF. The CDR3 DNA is TGTGCCAGCAAAGGCAGCGGGAGCGAGACCCAGTACTTC.

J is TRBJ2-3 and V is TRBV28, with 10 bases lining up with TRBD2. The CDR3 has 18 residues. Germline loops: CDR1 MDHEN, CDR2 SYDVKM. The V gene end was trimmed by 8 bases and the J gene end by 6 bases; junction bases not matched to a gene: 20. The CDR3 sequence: CASGPAGIVASGSDTQYF. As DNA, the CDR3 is TGTGCCAGCGGCCCGGCGGGGATAGTGGCTAGCGGGAGCGATACGCAGTATTTT.

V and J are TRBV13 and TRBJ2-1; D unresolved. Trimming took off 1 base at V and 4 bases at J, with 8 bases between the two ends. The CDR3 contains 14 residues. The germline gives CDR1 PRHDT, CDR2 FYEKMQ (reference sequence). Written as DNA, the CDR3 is TGTGCCAGCAGCTTAGATGGAGATTACAATGAGCAGTTCTTC. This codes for CASSLDGDYNEQFF.

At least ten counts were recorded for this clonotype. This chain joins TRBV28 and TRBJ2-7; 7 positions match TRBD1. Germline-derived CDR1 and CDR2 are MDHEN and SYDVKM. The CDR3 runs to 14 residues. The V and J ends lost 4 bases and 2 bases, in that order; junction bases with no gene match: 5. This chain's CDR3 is CASSSGQVTYEQYF. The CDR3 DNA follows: TGTGCCAGCAGTTCCGGACAGGTTACCTACGAGCAGTACTTC.

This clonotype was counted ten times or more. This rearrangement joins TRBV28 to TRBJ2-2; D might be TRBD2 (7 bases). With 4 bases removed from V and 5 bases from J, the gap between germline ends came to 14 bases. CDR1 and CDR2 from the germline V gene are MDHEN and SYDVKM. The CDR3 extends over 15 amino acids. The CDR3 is CASSYQGRATGELFF. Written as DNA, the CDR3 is TGTGCCAGCAGTTACCAGGGGAGGGCGACCGGGGAGCTGTTTTTT.

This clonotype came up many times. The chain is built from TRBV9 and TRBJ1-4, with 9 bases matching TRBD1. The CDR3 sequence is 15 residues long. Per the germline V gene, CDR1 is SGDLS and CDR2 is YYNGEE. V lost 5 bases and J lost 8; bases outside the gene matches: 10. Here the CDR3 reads CASSVTGGVDEKLFF. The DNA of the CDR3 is TGTGCCAGCAGTGTCACAGGGGGCGTAGACGAAAAACTGTTTTTT.

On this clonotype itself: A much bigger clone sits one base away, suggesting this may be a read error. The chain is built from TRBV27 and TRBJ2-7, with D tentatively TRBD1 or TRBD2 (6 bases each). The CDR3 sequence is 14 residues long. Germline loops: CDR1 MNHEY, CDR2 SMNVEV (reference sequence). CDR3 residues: CTSSFGGLIGEQYF. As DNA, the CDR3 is TGTACCAGCAGTTTTGGGGGGCTGATAGGCGAGCAGTACTTC.